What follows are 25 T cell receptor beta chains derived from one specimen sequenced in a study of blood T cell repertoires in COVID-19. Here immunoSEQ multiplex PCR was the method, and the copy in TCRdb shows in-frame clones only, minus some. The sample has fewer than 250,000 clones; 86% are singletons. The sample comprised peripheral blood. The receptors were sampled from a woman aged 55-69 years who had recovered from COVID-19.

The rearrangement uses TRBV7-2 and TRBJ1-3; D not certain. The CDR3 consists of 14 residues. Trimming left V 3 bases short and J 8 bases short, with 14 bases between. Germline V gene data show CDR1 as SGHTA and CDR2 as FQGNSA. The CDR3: CASSFRGPEDTIYF. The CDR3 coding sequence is TGTGCCAGCAGCTTTAGAGGCCCAGAGGACACCATATATTTT.

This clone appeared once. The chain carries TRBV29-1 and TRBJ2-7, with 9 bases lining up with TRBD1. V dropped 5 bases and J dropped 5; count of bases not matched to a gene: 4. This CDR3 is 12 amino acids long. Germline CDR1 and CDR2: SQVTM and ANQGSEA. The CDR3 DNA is TGCAGCGTTCGTGACAGGGGGAACGAGCAGTACTTC. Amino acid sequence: CSVRDRGNEQYF.

DNA of the CDR3: TGTGCCAGTAGTATCGAGCGGGGGCTGGGCACAGATACGCAGTATTTT. This codes for CASSIERGLGTDTQYF. The rearrangement joins TRBV19 to TRBJ2-3, with 8 nucleotides matching TRBD2. Per the germline V gene, CDR1 is LNHDA and CDR2 is SQIVND (reference sequence). V lost 3 bases to trimming and J lost 1 base; unmatched junction nucleotides: 6. The CDR3 runs 16 residues.

The CDR3 loop is CASSDSRTGYNEQFF. The CDR3, as DNA: TGTGCCAGCAGTGACTCAAGGACAGGCTACAATGAGCAGTTCTTC. The V call is TRBV6-4, the J call TRBJ2-1, with TRBD1 identical over 7 bases. CDR3 size: 15 residues. V trimming: 0 bases; J trimming: 3 bases; junction bases outside the gene matches: 2. Germline CDR1 is MRHNA and CDR2 is SNTAGT.

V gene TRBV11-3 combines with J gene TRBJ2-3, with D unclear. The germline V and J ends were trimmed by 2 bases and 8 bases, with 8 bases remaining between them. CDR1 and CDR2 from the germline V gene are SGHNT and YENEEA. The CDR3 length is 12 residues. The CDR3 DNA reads TGTGCCAGCAGCTTATGGTCGGGTACGCAGTATTTT. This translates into CASSLWSGTQYF.

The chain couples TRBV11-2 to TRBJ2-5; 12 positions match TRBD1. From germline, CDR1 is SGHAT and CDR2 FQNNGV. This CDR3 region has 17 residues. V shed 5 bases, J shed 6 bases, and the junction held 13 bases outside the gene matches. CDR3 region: CASSPLGTGGLWQTQYF. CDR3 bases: TGTGCCAGCAGCCCCCTCGGGACAGGGGGCCTATGGCAGACCCAGTACTTC.

CDR3 loop: CASSERSGPQHF. CDR3 DNA: TGTGCCAGCAGTGAAAGATCCGGGCCCCAGCATTTT. This chain uses TRBV2 with TRBJ1-5; D is unresolved. CDR1 is SNHLY and CDR2 is FYNNEI in the germline V gene. The CDR3 sequence is 12 residues long. The V gene lost 2 bases and the J gene lost 9 bases, with 8 bases spanning the gap.

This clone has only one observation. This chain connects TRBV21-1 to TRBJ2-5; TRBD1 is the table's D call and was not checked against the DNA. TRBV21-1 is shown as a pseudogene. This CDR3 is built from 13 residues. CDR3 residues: CASSNQGKETQYF. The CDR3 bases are TGTGCCAGCAGCAACCAGGGTAAAGAGACCCAGTACTTC.

The CDR3 loop is CASIKFGVYNQPQHF. The DNA of the CDR3 is TGTGCCAGCATCAAATTCGGGGTATACAATCAGCCCCAGCATTTT. V usage is TRBV5-6 and J usage is TRBJ1-5; no clear D. V lost 6 bases to trimming and J lost 3 bases, with 16 bases between them. CDR3 length: 15 amino acids. Germline V gene sequence: CDR1 SGHDT, CDR2 YYEEEE.

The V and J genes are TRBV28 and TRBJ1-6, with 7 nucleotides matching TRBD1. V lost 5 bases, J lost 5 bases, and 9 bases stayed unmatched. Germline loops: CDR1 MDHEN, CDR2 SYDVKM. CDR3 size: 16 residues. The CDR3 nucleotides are TGTGCCAGCAGTCCACCGGCCGGGACAGATAATTCACCCCTCCACTTT. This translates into CASSPPAGTDNSPLHF.

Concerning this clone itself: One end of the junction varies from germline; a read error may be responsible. CDR3 nucleotides: TGTGCCAGCAGTCCACCGATACCTGCTAACTCCTTC. Translation gives CASSPPIPANSF. V is TRBV6-5 and J is TRBJ1-2; unclear D gene. Germline-derived CDR1 and CDR2 are MNHEY and SVGAGI. The CDR3 runs to 12 residues.

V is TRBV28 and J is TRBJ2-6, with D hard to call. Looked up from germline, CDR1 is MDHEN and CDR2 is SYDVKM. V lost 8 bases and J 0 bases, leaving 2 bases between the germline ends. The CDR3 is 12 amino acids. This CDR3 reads CASLSGANVLTF. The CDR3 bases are TGTGCCAGCCTCTCTGGGGCCAACGTCCTGACTTTC. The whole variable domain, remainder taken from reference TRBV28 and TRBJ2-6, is DVKVTQSSRYLVKRTGEKVFLECVQDMDHENMFWYRQDPGLGLRLIYFSYDVKMKEKGDIPEGYSVSREKKERFSLILESASTNQTSMYLCASLSGANVLTFGAGSRLTVL.

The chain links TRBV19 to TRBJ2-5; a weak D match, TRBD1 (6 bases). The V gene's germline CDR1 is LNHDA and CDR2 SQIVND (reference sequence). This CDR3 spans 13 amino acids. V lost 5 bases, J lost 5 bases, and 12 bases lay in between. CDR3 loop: CASSGTRVETQYF. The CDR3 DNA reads TGTGCCAGTAGTGGGACAAGAGTGGAGACCCAGTACTTC.

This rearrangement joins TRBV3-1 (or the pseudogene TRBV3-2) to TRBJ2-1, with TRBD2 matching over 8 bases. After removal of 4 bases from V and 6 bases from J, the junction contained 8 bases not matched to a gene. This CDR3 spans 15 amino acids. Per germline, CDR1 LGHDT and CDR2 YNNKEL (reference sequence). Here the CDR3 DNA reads TGTGCCAGCAGCCGAGCGCGGGGGGTTGGCAATGAGCAGTTCTTC. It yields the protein CASSRARGVGNEQFF.

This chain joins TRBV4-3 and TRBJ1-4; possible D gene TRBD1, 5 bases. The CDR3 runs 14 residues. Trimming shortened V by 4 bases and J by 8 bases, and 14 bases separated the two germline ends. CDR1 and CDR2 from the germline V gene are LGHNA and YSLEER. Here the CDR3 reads CASSPRQRNEKLFF. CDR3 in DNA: TGCGCCAGCAGCCCACGACAGCGAAACGAAAAACTGTTTTTT.

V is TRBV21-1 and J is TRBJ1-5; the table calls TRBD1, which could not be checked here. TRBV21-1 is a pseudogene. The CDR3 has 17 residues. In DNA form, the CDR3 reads TGTGCCAGCAGTCAACAGGGCGGCCCATGTAGCAATCAGCCCCAGCATTTT. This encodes CASSQQGGPCSNQPQHF.

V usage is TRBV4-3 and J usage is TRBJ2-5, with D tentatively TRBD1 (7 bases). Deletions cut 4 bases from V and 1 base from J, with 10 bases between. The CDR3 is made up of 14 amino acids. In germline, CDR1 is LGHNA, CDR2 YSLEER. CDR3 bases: TGCGCCAGCAGCCGCGGGACAGCCCAAGAGACCCAGTACTTC. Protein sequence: CASSRGTAQETQYF.

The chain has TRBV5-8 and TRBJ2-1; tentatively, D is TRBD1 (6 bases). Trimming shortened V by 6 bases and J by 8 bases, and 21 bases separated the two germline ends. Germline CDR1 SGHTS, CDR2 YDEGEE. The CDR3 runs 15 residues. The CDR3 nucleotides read TGTGCCAGCAACAGGGACGAGGGCGTCCAGGATGAGCAGTTCTTC. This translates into CASNRDEGVQDEQFF.

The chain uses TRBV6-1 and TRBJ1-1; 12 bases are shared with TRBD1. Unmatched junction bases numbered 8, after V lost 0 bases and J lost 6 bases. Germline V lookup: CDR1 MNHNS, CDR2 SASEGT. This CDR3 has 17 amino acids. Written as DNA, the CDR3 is TGTGCCAGCAGTGAAGCGCGGGACAGGGGGCATAACTCTGAAGCTTTCTTT. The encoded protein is CASSEARDRGHNSEAFF.

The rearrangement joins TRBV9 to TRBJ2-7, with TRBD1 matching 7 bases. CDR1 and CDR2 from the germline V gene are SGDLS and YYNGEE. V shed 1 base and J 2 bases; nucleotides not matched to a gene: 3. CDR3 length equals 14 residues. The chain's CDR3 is CASSVRTGTYEQYF. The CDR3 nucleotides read TGTGCCAGCAGCGTAAGGACAGGAACCTACGAGCAGTACTTC.

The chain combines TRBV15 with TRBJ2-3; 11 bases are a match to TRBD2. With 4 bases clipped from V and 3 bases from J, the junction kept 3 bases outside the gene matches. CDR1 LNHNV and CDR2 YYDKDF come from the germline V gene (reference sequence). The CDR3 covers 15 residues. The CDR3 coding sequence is TGTGCCACCAGCACCAGGACTAGCGGGACAGATACGCAGTATTTT. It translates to CATSTRTSGTDTQYF.

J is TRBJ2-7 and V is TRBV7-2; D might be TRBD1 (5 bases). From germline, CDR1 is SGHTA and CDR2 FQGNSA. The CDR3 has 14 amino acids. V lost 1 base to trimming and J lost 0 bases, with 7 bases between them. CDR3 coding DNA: TGTGCCAGCAGCTTAGAGACAGCCTCCTACGAGCAGTACTTC. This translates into CASSLETASYEQYF.

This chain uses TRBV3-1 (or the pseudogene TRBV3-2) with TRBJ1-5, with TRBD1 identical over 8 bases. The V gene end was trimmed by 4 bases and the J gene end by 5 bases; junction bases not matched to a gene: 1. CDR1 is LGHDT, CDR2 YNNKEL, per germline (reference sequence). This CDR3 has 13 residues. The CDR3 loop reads CASSPTGDQPQHF. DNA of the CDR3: TGTGCCAGCAGCCCGACAGGGGATCAGCCCCAGCATTTT.

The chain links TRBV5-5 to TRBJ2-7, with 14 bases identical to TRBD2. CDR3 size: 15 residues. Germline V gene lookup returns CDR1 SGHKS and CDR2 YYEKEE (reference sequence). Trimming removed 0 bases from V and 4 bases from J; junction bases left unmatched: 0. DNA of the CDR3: TGTGCCAGCAGCTTGGGACTAGCGGGGGGGTACGAGCAGTACTTC. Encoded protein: CASSLGLAGGYEQYF.

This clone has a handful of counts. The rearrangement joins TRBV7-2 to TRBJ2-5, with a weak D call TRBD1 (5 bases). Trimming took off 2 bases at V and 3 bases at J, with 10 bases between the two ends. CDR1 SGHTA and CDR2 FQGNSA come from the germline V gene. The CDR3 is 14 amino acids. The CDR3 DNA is TGTGCCAGCAGCTTACAGGGAAATAAAGAGACCCAGTACTTC. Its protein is CASSLQGNKETQYF.